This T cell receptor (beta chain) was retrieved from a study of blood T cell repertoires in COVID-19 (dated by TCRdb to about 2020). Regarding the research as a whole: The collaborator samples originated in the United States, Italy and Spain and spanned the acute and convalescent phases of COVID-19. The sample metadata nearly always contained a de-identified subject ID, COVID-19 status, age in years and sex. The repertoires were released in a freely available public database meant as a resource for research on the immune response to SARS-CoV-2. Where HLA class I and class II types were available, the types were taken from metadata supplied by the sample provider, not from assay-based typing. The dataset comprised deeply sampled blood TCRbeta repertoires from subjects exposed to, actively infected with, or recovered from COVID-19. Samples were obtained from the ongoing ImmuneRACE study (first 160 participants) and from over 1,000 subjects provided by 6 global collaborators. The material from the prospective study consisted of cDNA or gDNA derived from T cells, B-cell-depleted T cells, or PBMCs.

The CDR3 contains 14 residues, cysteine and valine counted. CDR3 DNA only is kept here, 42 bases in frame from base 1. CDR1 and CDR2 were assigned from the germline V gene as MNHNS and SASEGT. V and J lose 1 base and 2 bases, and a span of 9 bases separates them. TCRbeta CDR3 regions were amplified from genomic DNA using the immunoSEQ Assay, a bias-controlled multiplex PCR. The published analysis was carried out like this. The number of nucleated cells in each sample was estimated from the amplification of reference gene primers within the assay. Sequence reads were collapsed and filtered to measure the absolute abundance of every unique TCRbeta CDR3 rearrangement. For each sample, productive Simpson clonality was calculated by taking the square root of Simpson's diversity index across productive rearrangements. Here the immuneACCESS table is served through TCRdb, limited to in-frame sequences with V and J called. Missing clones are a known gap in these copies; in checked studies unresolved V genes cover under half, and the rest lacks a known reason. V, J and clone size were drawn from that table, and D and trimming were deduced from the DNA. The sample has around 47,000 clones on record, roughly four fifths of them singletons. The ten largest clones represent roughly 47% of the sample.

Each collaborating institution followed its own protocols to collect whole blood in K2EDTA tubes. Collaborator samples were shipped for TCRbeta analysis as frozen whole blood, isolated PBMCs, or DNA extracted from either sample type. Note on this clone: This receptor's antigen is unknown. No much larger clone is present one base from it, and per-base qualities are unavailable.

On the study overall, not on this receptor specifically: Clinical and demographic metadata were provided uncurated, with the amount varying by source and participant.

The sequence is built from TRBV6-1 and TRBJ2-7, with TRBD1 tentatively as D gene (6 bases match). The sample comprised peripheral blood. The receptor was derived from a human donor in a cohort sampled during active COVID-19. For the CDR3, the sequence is CASSEDRETYEQYV. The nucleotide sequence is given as TGTGCCAGCAGTGAAGACAGGGAGACCTACGAGCAGTACGTC.